The rows below give T cell receptor beta chains drawn from one sample of a study of OX40 agonist ivuxolimab in advanced cancers. Some clones are missing from TCRdb's copy, which holds only in-frame ones; the method was immunoSEQ multiplex PCR. In the table there are just under 65,000 clones, roughly four fifths of which are singletons. The starting material was CD4+ or CD8+ T cells sorted from blood, obtained in a trial of the OX40 agonist ivuxolimab. The receptor source for this set is an adult with an advanced solid tumor such as melanoma, head and neck, liver or kidney cancer. CDR3s include the opening cysteine and the closing phenylalanine or tryptophan. D genes are given only for firm matches. The size field is filled for only some rows; it gives once, few, many or a size class.

>16|TRBD2|TRBJ2-3|TRBV7-9|NA
CASSPTGLAGGDTQYF
TGTGCCAGCAGCCCGACTGGACTAGCGGGGGGAGATACGCAGTATTTT
>15|NA|TRBJ2-5|TRBV7-2|NA
CASSYRDAVLETQYF
TGTGCCAGCAGTTACCGGGACGCTGTACTAGAGACCCAGTACTTC
>14|TRBD2|TRBJ2-7|TRBV23-1|NA
CASRTGGGSYEQYF
TGCGCCAGCAGAACGGGGGGAGGGAGCTACGAGCAGTACTTC
>16|NA|TRBJ2-5|TRBV7-9|NA
CASGGTGGLYQETQYF
TGTGCCAGCGGGGGAACCGGGGGATTGTACCAAGAGACCCAGTACTTC
>12|NA|TRBJ2-6|TRBV29-1|NA
CSAGPREDVLTF
TGCAGCGCGGGACCTAGGGAGGACGTCCTGACTTTC
>11|NA|TRBJ1-4|TRBV6-5|once
CAIKAGEKLFF
TGTGCCATCAAGGCGGGTGAAAAACTGTTTTTT
>15|TRBD1|TRBJ2-6|TRBV19|NA
CASSVQGPGANVLTF
TGTGCCAGTTCGGTACAGGGGCCTGGGGCCAACGTCCTGACTTTC
>18|TRBD1|TRBJ1-2|TRBV19|NA
CASSQLAGQGLVLNGYTF
TGTGCCAGTAGCCAATTAGCGGGACAGGGTCTCGTGTTGAATGGCTACACCTTC
>15|NA|TRBJ1-6|TRBV18|NA
CASSPRDTYNSPLHF
TGTGCCAGCTCACCTCGGGACACTTATAATTCACCCCTCCACTTT
>14|NA|TRBJ1-2|TRBV2|NA
CASRLRAADGGYTF
TGTGCCAGCAGGCTTAGGGCAGCGGATGGGGGCTACACCTTC
>15|NA|TRBJ1-1|TRBV14|NA
CASSQVTLRKTEAFF
TGTGCCAGCAGCCAAGTTACACTTAGGAAGACTGAAGCTTTCTTT
>11|NA|TRBJ2-7|TRBV29-1|NA
CSGTRGGEQYF
TGCAGCGGTACCCGAGGGGGCGAGCAGTACTTC
>12|TRBD1|TRBJ1-2|TRBV28|NA
CASSQGQGAYTF
TGTGCCAGCAGTCAGGGACAGGGGGCCTACACCTTC
>15|TRBD1|TRBJ1-5|TRBV10-2|NA
CASRQDRGLYQPQHF
TGCGCCAGCAGACAAGACAGGGGTCTTTATCAGCCCCAGCATTTT
>16|NA|TRBJ1-1|TRBV2|NA
CASSEEIPGFNTEAFF
TGTGCCAGCAGTGAAGAAATTCCGGGTTTTAACACTGAAGCTTTCTTT
>11|NA|TRBJ1-5|TRBV5-6|once
CAAPVTQPQHF
TGTGCCGCCCCCGTGACCCAGCCCCAGCATTTT
>15|TRBD1|TRBJ1-1|TRBV6-5|NA
CASSYSPTGTSEAFF
TGTGCCAGCAGTTACTCCCCGACAGGGACCTCTGAAGCTTTCTTT
>14|TRBD1|TRBJ2-2|TRBV19|NA
CASRTGKNTGELFF
TGTGCCAGTCGGACAGGGAAAAACACCGGGGAGCTGTTTTTT
>15|NA|TRBJ2-7|TRBV15|NA
CATSRGSGSSYEQYF
TGTGCCACCAGCAGAGGTAGCGGAAGCTCCTACGAGCAGTACTTC
>17|NA|TRBJ2-1|TRBV4-2|NA
CASSPILGSNSYNEQFF
TGTGCCAGCAGCCCGATACTAGGCTCAAACTCCTACAATGAGCAGTTCTTC
>17|NA|TRBJ1-1|TRBV18|NA
CASSPLEQGSMNTEAFF
TGTGCCAGCTCACCACTAGAACAGGGCTCAATGAACACTGAAGCTTTCTTT
>15|TRBD1|TRBJ2-7|TRBV7-6|NA
CASSLETGGTYEQYF
TGTGCCAGCAGCTTAGAGACAGGGGGAACCTACGAGCAGTACTTC
>15|NA|TRBJ1-4|TRBV19|NA
CASSIGGATNEKLFF
TGTGCCAGTAGTATCGGTGGAGCAACTAATGAAAAACTGTTTTTT
>12|NA|TRBJ2-7|TRBV5-6|NA
CASTKTDYEQYF
TGTGCCAGCACCAAGACAGACTACGAGCAGTACTTC
>14|TRBD1|TRBJ1-1|TRBV9|NA
CASSLAGGNTEAFF
TGTGCCAGCAGCTTGGCAGGGGGGAACACTGAAGCTTTCTTT
>13|NA|TRBJ1-4|TRBV5-4|once
CASSQANNEKLFF
TGTGCCAGCAGCCAAGCGAATAATGAAAAACTGTTTTTT
>15|TRBD1|TRBJ2-7|TRBV30|NA
CAWSVDTGGSYEQYF
TGTGCCTGGAGTGTTGATACAGGGGGCTCCTACGAGCAGTACTTC
>12|TRBD1|TRBJ1-1|TRBV29-1|NA
CSVNRGGTEAFF
TGCAGCGTGAACAGGGGGGGAACTGAAGCTTTCTTT
>12|NA|TRBJ1-1|TRBV6-5|NA
CATGRQNTEAFF
TGTGCCACCGGACGGCAGAACACTGAAGCTTTCTTT
>15|NA|TRBJ1-1|TRBV2|NA
CASNPSVAWNTEAFF
TGTGCCAGCAATCCTTCGGTGGCGTGGAACACTGAAGCTTTCTTT
>14|NA|TRBJ2-5|TRBV10-3|NA
CAISPRGGQETQYF
TGTGCCATCAGTCCACGGGGCGGGCAAGAGACCCAGTACTTC
>16|NA|TRBJ1-3|TRBV6-1|NA
CASSESRPRSGNTIYF
TGTGCCAGCAGTGAAAGTCGGCCCCGCTCTGGAAACACCATATATTTT
>13|NA|TRBJ2-5|TRBV7-9|NA
CASSILSQETQYF
TGTGCCAGCAGTATCCTAAGCCAAGAGACCCAGTACTTC
>16|NA|TRBJ2-2|TRBV2|NA
CASSEEGRTNTGELFF
TGTGCCAGCAGTGAGGAGGGTCGTACGAACACCGGGGAGCTGTTTTTT
>15|NA|TRBJ1-1|TRBV10-1|NA
CASSESRGGYAEAFF
TGCGCCAGCAGTGAGTCGCGGGGGGGATACGCTGAAGCTTTCTTT
>13|NA|TRBJ1-2|TRBV6-6|few
CASSYDTNYGYTF
TGTGCCAGCAGTTATGACACTAACTATGGCTACACCTTC
>13|NA|TRBJ2-3|TRBV7-2|few
CASSPDRSDTQYF
TGTGCCAGCAGCCCCGACAGATCAGATACGCAGTATTTT
>16|NA|TRBJ1-2|TRBV5-6|NA
CASSSPRGGEHYGYTF
TGTGCCAGCAGTTCACCCCGGGGGGGGGAGCACTATGGCTACACCTTC
>18|NA|TRBJ2-2|TRBV4-2|once
CASSQDSGGGRVTGELFF
TGTGCCAGCAGCCAAGATTCTGGGGGCGGTCGGGTCACCGGGGAGCTGTTTTTT
>15|NA|TRBJ1-2|TRBV9|NA
CASSVGRRMDYGYTF
TGTGCCAGCAGCGTAGGGAGGAGAATGGACTATGGCTACACCTTC
>14|NA|TRBJ2-2|TRBV18|few
CASKPGLNTGELFF
TGTGCCAGCAAACCGGGGTTGAACACCGGGGAGCTGTTTTTT
>14|TRBD1|TRBJ2-2|TRBV19|once
CASSVGTGGGELFF
TGTGCCAGTAGTGTCGGGACAGGGGGTGGGGAGCTGTTTTTT
>14|TRBD1|TRBJ2-2|TRBV10-3|NA
CAIRTGFDTGELFF
TGTGCCATCAGGACAGGGTTTGACACCGGGGAGCTGTTTTTT
>14|NA|TRBJ2-2|TRBV6-1|few
CASSARGRSGELFF
TGTGCCAGCAGTGCCAGGGGTCGATCCGGGGAGCTGTTTTTT
>15|TRBD1|TRBJ2-6|TRBV18|once
CASSRQGAGANVLTF
TGTGCCAGCTCACGACAGGGGGCTGGGGCCAACGTCCTGACTTTC
>12|NA|TRBJ2-7|TRBV7-2|NA
CASSAPQGEQYF
TGTGCCAGCAGCGCACCACAGGGTGAGCAGTACTTC
>14|NA|TRBJ1-2|TRBV6-1|NA
CASTSGEGGYGYTF
TGTGCCAGCACCTCAGGAGAAGGCGGCTATGGCTACACCTTC
>13|NA|TRBJ2-1|TRBV4-2|NA
CASSRGGAGEQFF
TGTGCCAGCAGCCGAGGGGGGGCTGGTGAGCAGTTCTTC
>13|NA|TRBJ2-5|TRBV7-3|few
CASSRGAREAQYF
TGTGCCAGCAGCCGAGGGGCAAGAGAGGCCCAGTACTTC
>13|NA|TRBJ2-1|TRBV14|NA
CASSQAIGNEQFF
TGTGCCAGCAGCCAAGCAATCGGGAATGAGCAGTTCTTC
>16|NA|TRBJ1-5|TRBV4-2|NA
CASSQGLSYSNQPQHF
TGTGCCAGCAGCCAAGGTCTGAGTTATAGCAATCAGCCCCAGCATTTT
>11|TRBD1|TRBJ1-2|TRBV29-1|NA
CSVGGQGSYTF
TGCAGCGTTGGGGGACAGGGGAGCTACACCTTC
>13|NA|TRBJ1-1|TRBV6-6|NA
CASSYLDQEKAFF
TGTGCCAGCAGTTACCTTGATCAAGAGAAAGCTTTCTTT
>15|TRBD1|TRBJ2-7|TRBV7-6|NA
CASSLAAGGSYEQYF
TGTGCCAGCAGCTTAGCGGCAGGGGGATCCTACGAGCAGTACTTC
>14|TRBD1|TRBJ1-2|TRBV19|once
CASSSGQGNYGYTF
TGTGCCAGTAGTAGCGGACAGGGAAACTATGGCTACACCTTC